This T cell receptor (beta chain) was recorded in a study of CD8+ T cells in alopecia areata. Overall study: Donor skin was harvested from roughly 6-12-month-old C3H/HeJ mice with spontaneous alopecia and grafted onto approximately 7-11-week-old female C3H/HeJ recipients. Findings and caveats of the study: Scalp samples also yield sequences from resident alphabeta T cells of normal skin.

RNA extraction and reverse transcription yielded cDNA as sequencing template. Produced via immunoSEQ multiplex PCR; TCRdb's table is partial and in-frame only. The sample holds about 300,000 clones, and no clone turns up only once. This CDR3 is 13 amino acids long. Trimming cost V 0 bases and J 3 bases, with 7 bases left between them. CDR1 is NNHNN and CDR2 is SYGAGS in the germline V gene (reference sequence). Turning to this clone: The antigen is undetermined. The gene symbols are mouse symbols. The read gets to within 4 residues of the CDR3 end, and the germline J gene fills in the rest. Other DNA sequences in this sample translate to the same CDR3.

Cells from pooled cutaneous lymph nodes were sorted by CD4, CD8alpha, NKG2D, NKG2ACE and other markers. This chain uses TRBV13-2 with TRBJ2-7, with D perhaps TRBD1 (5 bases). Sequences were obtained from CD4+ T cells sorted from a lymph node. The receptor's source is a C3H/HeJ mouse with alopecia areata. Strain haplotype at MHC: H2-k. The sequenced CDR3 bases are TGTGCCAGCGGTGATGCCGACAGCTAT. Encoded protein: CASGDADSY. The whole CDR3 is CASGDADSYEQYF.